This T cell receptor (beta chain) was recovered during a study of identical twins. The CDR3 contains 16 residues. Trimming took off 2 bases at V and 0 bases at J, with 13 bases between the two ends. CDR1 and CDR2 from the germline V gene are SEHNR and FQNEAQ (reference sequence). TCRdb independently ran MiXCR on the 5' RACE reads; one entry per CDR3 protein. The sample records some 240,000 distinct CDR3 sequences, about 8.3% being singletons. The data also belong to a second study, concerning yellow fever vaccine responses in identical twins.

The rearrangement joins TRBV7-9 to TRBJ1-1; possible D gene TRBD1, 6 bases. The sequenced sample consisted of CD8+ T cells sorted from blood. The receptor comes from a woman younger than 35 in good health. CDR3 loop: CASSLPGDYMNTEAFF. The CDR3 DNA follows: TGTGCCAGCAGCTTACCAGGGGATTACATGAACACTGAAGCTTTCTTT.